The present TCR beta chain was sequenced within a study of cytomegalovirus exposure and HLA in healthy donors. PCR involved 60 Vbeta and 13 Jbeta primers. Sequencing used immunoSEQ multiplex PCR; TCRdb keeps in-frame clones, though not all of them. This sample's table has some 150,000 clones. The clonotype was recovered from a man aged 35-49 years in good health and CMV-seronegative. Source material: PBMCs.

CDR3 amino acids: CASSPGTGYGYTF. As DNA, the CDR3 is TGTGCCAGCAGCCCCGGGACAGGCTATGGCTACACCTTC. The chain links TRBV5-5 to TRBJ1-2, with 8 bases fitting TRBD1. The germline CDR1 and CDR2 sequences are SGHKS and YYEKEE (reference sequence). Trimming removed 4 bases from V and 4 bases from J; junction bases left unmatched: 3. This CDR3 is 13 amino acids long.